Listed here are 25 T cell receptor beta chains from one sample, sequenced in a study of shared clonotypes between healthy human individuals. Generated by immunoSEQ multiplex PCR, the TCRdb table keeps only in-frame clones and is missing some. Of around 2.1 million clones in the sample, approximately 96% were seen once. Input material: naive CD4+ T cells sorted from blood. Subset in this sample: CD45RA+ positively selected. The receptors come from a man between 18 and 35 years old in good health.

This chain joins TRBV29-1 and TRBJ2-7, with TRBD1 identical over 9 bases. Looked up from germline, CDR1 is SQVTM and CDR2 is ANQGSEA. The CDR3 covers 15 residues. Trimming cost V 3 bases and J 6 bases; bases outside gene matches: 12. Here the CDR3 reads CSVDGAGQGPSEQYF. In DNA form, the CDR3 reads TGCAGCGTTGATGGGGCGGGACAGGGTCCCTCCGAGCAGTACTTC.

This chain joins TRBV9 and TRBJ1-1; D gene uncertain. The ends were cut back, 4 bases at V and 5 bases at J, with 12 bases in the middle. Germline V gene lookup returns CDR1 SGDLS and CDR2 YYNGEE. The length of the CDR3 is 13 residues. CDR3 residues: CASSPPRETEAFF. For the CDR3, the DNA is TGTGCCAGCAGCCCGCCTAGGGAAACTGAAGCTTTCTTT.

This rearrangement joins TRBV6-5 to TRBJ1-6; D unclear. V shed 6 bases and J shed 7 bases, with 13 bases lying between them. Germline lookup yields CDR1 MNHEY and CDR2 SVGAGI. This CDR3 spans 14 amino acids. CDR3 protein: CASRGMVFNSPLHF. The CDR3 DNA reads as TGTGCCAGCAGGGGTATGGTGTTCAATTCACCCCTCCACTTT.

The gene calls are TRBV28 and TRBJ1-5; weak D call: TRBD1 (6 bases). CDR1 MDHEN and CDR2 SYDVKM come from the germline V gene. CDR3 size: 15 residues. The V end lost 5 bases, the J end lost 0 bases, and 11 bases lay between the germline ends. The DNA of the CDR3 is TGTGCCAGCAGTCCCGAGGGGGTTAGCAATCAGCCCCAGCATTTT. Translated, it gives CASSPEGVSNQPQHF.

The CDR3 nucleotides are TGTGCCTGGAGTGTAACCCCCGCCTTAACTAATGAAAAACTGTTTTTT. Protein: CAWSVTPALTNEKLFF. The chain uses TRBV30 and TRBJ1-4, with D unresolved. Trimming stripped 0 bases from V and 1 base from J, with 12 bases between. This CDR3 contains 16 residues. The germline gives CDR1 GTSNPN, CDR2 SVGIG (reference sequence).

This clone has a single count. Here the CDR3 reads CASSLVAVAVYEQYF. CDR3 nucleotides: TGCGCCAGCAGCTTGGTAGCAGTGGCGGTTTACGAGCAGTACTTC. This chain uses TRBV5-1 with TRBJ2-7; D remains unclear. There are 15 residues in the CDR3. V was shortened by 0 bases and J by 4 bases, with 14 bases between the two germline ends. Germline V gives CDR1 SGHRS, CDR2 YFSETQ. Complete variable domain (other parts from reference TRBV5-1 and TRBJ2-7): KAGVTQTPRYLIKTRGQQVTLSCSPISGHRSVSWYQQTPGQGLQFLFEYFSETQRNKGNFPGRFSGRQFSNSRSEMNVSTLELGDSALYLCASSLVAVAVYEQYFGPGTRLTVT.

The chain carries TRBV5-1 and TRBJ2-7; 9 bases agree with TRBD1. The CDR3 totals 14 residues. Germline CDR1 is SGHRS and CDR2 is YFSETQ. V was pared by 4 bases and J by 4 bases, with 6 bases of the junction left unmatched. The CDR3 DNA sequence: TGCGCCAGCAGCGCCGGGACAGGGAGGTACGAGCAGTACTTC. This translates into CASSAGTGRYEQYF.

This clone was found a few times. The chain joins TRBV19 to TRBJ2-2; 7 bases align to TRBD1. Germline values: CDR1 LNHDA, CDR2 SQIVND (reference sequence). V was pared by 1 base and J by 4 bases, with 3 bases of the junction left unmatched. The CDR3 has 15 residues. The CDR3 loop reads CASSIATGTTGELFF. As DNA, the CDR3 is TGTGCCAGTAGTATAGCGACAGGGACCACCGGGGAGCTGTTTTTT.

The chain is built from TRBV5-8 and TRBJ2-4; D not resolved. This CDR3 has 15 residues. Germline values: CDR1 SGHTS, CDR2 YDEGEE. Trimming pared 3 bases from V and 0 bases from J, leaving 10 bases between. The CDR3 protein is CASSSTIAAKNIQYF. CDR3 nucleotides: TGTGCCAGCAGCTCTACAATCGCAGCCAAAAACATTCAGTACTTC.

This chain connects TRBV7-2 to TRBJ2-7, with 9 bases lining up with TRBD2. This CDR3 region has 15 residues. Trimming took 4 bases from V and 7 from J; bases not matched to a gene: 11. In germline, CDR1 is SGHTA, CDR2 FQGNSA. The CDR3 reads CASSSAERGVREQYF. The CDR3 DNA reads as TGTGCCAGCAGCTCCGCGGAGCGGGGGGTAAGAGAGCAGTACTTC.

This clone was observed a single time. This chain uses TRBV4-3 with TRBJ2-5; TRBD2 aligns across 10 bases. CDR3 length: 15 residues. V was pared by 0 bases and J by 7 bases, with 5 bases of the junction left unmatched. The V gene's germline CDR1 is LGHNA and CDR2 YSLEER. CDR3 region: CASSQEAGGSRTQYF. The CDR3, as DNA: TGCGCCAGCAGCCAAGAAGCGGGAGGGTCGAGGACCCAGTACTTC.

The chain links TRBV30 to TRBJ1-1; no definite D call. From germline, CDR1 is GTSNPN and CDR2 SVGIG (reference sequence). The CDR3 spans 11 residues. Trimming removed 1 base from V and 11 bases from J, with 11 bases in between. DNA of the CDR3: TGTGCCTGGAGTGAGGCGGTGCGGGCTTTCTTT. Protein sequence: CAWSEAVRAFF.

The chain combines TRBV6-5 with TRBJ1-2; TRBD1 might be the D (6 bases). Germline loops: CDR1 MNHEY, CDR2 SVGAGI. CDR3 length: 15 residues. V lost 6 bases, J lost 4 bases, and 18 bases lay in between. The CDR3 nucleotides are TGTGCCAGCAGGGGGTTGCGGACAGCCACCTATGGCTACACCTTC. Translated: CASRGLRTATYGYTF.

This clone has just a few counts. The V gene is TRBV7-8, the J gene TRBJ1-4, with TRBD1 matching over 7 bases. Germline V lookup: CDR1 SGHVS, CDR2 FQNEAQ. V was pared by 1 base and J by 5 bases, with 4 bases of the junction left unmatched. CDR3 length equals 15 residues. CDR3 sequence (DNA): TGTGCCAGCAGCTTAGTAGGGGGCCCCAATGAAAAACTGTTTTTT. Translation: CASSLVGGPNEKLFF.

This clone has only one observation. The chain is built from TRBV7-3 and TRBJ2-3, with 10 nucleotides matching TRBD1. V lost 9 bases to trimming and J lost 4 bases; unmatched junction nucleotides: 7. Germline lookup yields CDR1 SGHTA and CDR2 FQGTGA. The CDR3 totals 14 residues. CDR3 nucleotide sequence: TGTGCCAGAGACCGGGACAGGGGTCCAGATACGCAGTATTTT. Residues: CARDRDRGPDTQYF.

The chain has TRBV10-3 and TRBJ1-4; D gene unclear. The CDR3 is 13 amino acids. Trimming shortened V by 10 bases and J by 8 bases, and 17 bases separated the two germline ends. Germline V gene sequence: CDR1 ENHRY, CDR2 SYGVKD. In nucleotides, the CDR3 is TGTGCCACCAAAGGATTCGAACGGGAAAAACTGTTTTTT. This translates into CATKGFEREKLFF.

This clone appeared a single time. The chain joins TRBV2 to TRBJ2-3; TRBD1 agrees at 7 bases. The CDR3 has 15 amino acids. V shed 5 bases and J 2 bases; nucleotides not matched to a gene: 7. The V gene's germline CDR1 is SNHLY and CDR2 FYNNEI. As DNA, the CDR3 is TGTGCCAGCAGTCCAGGACAGGTAAACACAGATACGCAGTATTTT. Its protein is CASSPGQVNTDTQYF.

This clone appeared once. This chain uses TRBV7-9 with TRBJ1-3, with no clear D. CDR3 size: 13 residues. Trimming left V 5 bases short and J 4 bases short, with 9 bases between. The germline V gene encodes CDR1 SEHNR and CDR2 FQNEAQ (reference sequence). The CDR3 sequence: CASSKLSGNTIYF. CDR3 nucleotides: TGTGCCAGCAGCAAACTTTCGGGAAACACCATATATTTT.

The V and J genes are TRBV29-1 and TRBJ2-3, with TRBD1 identical over 8 bases. The CDR3 runs 15 residues. V shed 0 bases, J shed 5 bases, and the junction held 7 bases outside the gene matches. Germline CDR1 is SQVTM and CDR2 is ANQGSEA. CDR3 in DNA: TGCAGCGTTGAAGAGACCGGGACAGGTGGAGATACGCAGTATTTT. Translating it yields CSVEETGTGGDTQYF.

The rearrangement joins TRBV5-1 to TRBJ1-4, with unresolved D. Germline loops: CDR1 SGHRS, CDR2 YFSETQ. The CDR3 length is 16 residues. Trimming took 1 base from V and 2 from J, leaving 12 bases between them. As DNA, the CDR3 is TGCGCCAGCAGCTTGAGAAGAGGGCGGACTAATGAAAAACTGTTTTTT. Translating gives CASSLRRGRTNEKLFF.

The rearrangement joins TRBV7-2 to TRBJ1-2; 8 nucleotides line up with TRBD1. This CDR3 has 15 amino acids. CDR1 is SGHTA and CDR2 is FQGNSA in the germline V gene. J gave up 2 bases and V 3 bases, and 5 bases lay outside the gene matches. CDR3 in amino acids: CASSLDRVANYGYTF. Written as DNA, the CDR3 is TGTGCCAGCAGCTTGGACAGGGTTGCCAACTATGGCTACACCTTC.

This chain links TRBV5-6 with TRBJ1-2; D perhaps matches TRBD1 (6 bases). V lost 0 bases, J lost 0 bases, and 12 bases lay in between. The CDR3 has 16 residues. Per the germline V gene, CDR1 is SGHDT and CDR2 is YYEEEE. The CDR3 region has the DNA TGTGCCAGCAGCTTGGCCGGGACACCAGCTAACTATGGCTACACCTTC. It codes for CASSLAGTPANYGYTF. The whole variable domain, remainder taken from reference TRBV5-6 and TRBJ1-2, is DAGVTQSPTHLIKTRGQQVTLRCSPKSGHDTVSWYQQALGQGPQFIFQYYEEEERQRGNFPDRFSGHQFPNYSSELNVNALLLGDSALYLCASSLAGTPANYGYTFGSGTRLTVV.

This chain links TRBV28 with TRBJ1-1; TRBD1 is a possible D gene (5 bases). CDR3 length: 11 amino acids. With 11 bases removed from V and 5 bases from J, the gap between germline ends came to 12 bases. The V gene's germline CDR1 is MDHEN and CDR2 SYDVKM. This CDR3 reads CASSGITEAFF. The CDR3 DNA reads as TGTGCCTCCTCAGGGATTACTGAAGCTTTCTTT.

As concerns this clone: Other DNA sequences in the sample encode the same CDR3. The V and J genes are TRBV19 and TRBJ1-1, with D perhaps matching TRBD1 (6 bases). CDR1 LNHDA and CDR2 SQIVND come from the germline V gene (reference sequence). Trimming took 6 bases from V and 1 from J, leaving 9 bases between them. This CDR3 is 13 amino acids long. DNA of the CDR3: TGTGCCAGTAGCCCACAGGGGAACACTGAAGCTTTCTTT. Its protein is CASSPQGNTEAFF.

The rearrangement links TRBV4-2 to TRBJ1-2, with 8 positions matching TRBD1. Trimming took 3 bases from V and 9 from J; bases not matched to a gene: 6. CDR1 and CDR2 (germline): LGHNA, YNFKEQ. This CDR3 region has 13 residues. For the CDR3, the DNA is TGTGCCAGCAGCCAGACGGACAGGGAACGCTACACCTTC. Its translation is CASSQTDRERYTF.